The rows below give T cell receptor beta chains drawn from one sample of a study of regulatory T cells in long-lasting Graves disease. TCRdb re-called the multiplex PCR reads with MiXCR, one entry per CDR3 protein. Of some 200,000 distinct CDR3 sequences listed, roughly 19% are singletons. The data were also submitted as part of a second study, on T cells in Graves' hyperthyroidism and ophthalmopathy.

The material was peripheral blood mononuclear cells (PBMCs), obtained at new diagnosis, from a patient treated with antithyroid drugs. The receptors here all came from a woman aged 25 to 39 with Graves disease. Each CDR3 is given with its conserved first and last residue. A D gene is named only where the DNA matches it firmly. A clone size is listed for some rows: how often the clone was seen (once, few, many), or a class if it is expanded.

abundance	v_gene	d_gene	j_gene	CDR3nt	CDR3aa
many	TRBV5-1	NA	TRBJ2-5	TGCGCCAGCAGGAAAGACGCAGGCGTGGGGACCCAGTACTTC	CASRKDAGVGTQYF
many	TRBV19	NA	TRBJ2-3	TGTGCCAGTAGCGTCGGCCTCGCCGAAGATACGCAGTATTTT	CASSVGLAEDTQYF
many	TRBV2	NA	TRBJ1-6	TGTGCCAGCAGTGAAAGGGACATCCATAATTCACCCCTCCACTTT	CASSERDIHNSPLHF
many	TRBV5-4	NA	TRBJ1-2	TGTGCCAGCAGCTTGGCCGGGCAGCACTATGGCTACACCTTC	CASSLAGQHYGYTF
once	TRBV5-1	NA	TRBJ1-4	TGCGCCAGCAGCTTGCGAGGAACAACTAATGAAAAACTGTTTTTT	CASSLRGTTNEKLFF
many	TRBV5-4	TRBD1	TRBJ2-7	TGTGCCAGCAGCTTCCGGACAGGGGTCTACTCCTACGAGCAGTACTTC	CASSFRTGVYSYEQYF
many	TRBV6-1	NA	TRBJ1-2	TGTGCCAGCAGTGAAGCTTGGAACTATGGCTACACCTTC	CASSEAWNYGYTF
many	TRBV18	TRBD1	TRBJ1-4	TGTGCCAGCTCACCGACAGGGGTCACTAATGAAAAACTGTTTTTT	CASSPTGVTNEKLFF
many	TRBV28	TRBD1	TRBJ1-2	TGTGCCAGCAGTGAGGACAGGGGGGTAGGCGGCTACACCTTC	CASSEDRGVGGYTF
many	TRBV6-1	NA	TRBJ1-5	TGTGCCAGCAGTGAAGAGAATAGGGGTTATAGCAATCAGCCCCAGCATTTT	CASSEENRGYSNQPQHF
NA	TRBV19	NA	TRBJ1-6	TGTGCCAGTAGTATTACAGGGATAGATTCACCCCTCCACTTT	CASSITGIDSPLHF
many	TRBV29-1	TRBD1	TRBJ2-4	TGCAGCGCCCGACAGGGGCAAAACATTCAGTACTTC	CSARQGQNIQYF
many	TRBV2	NA	TRBJ2-6	TGTGCCAGCAGTGATTGGGGATCAGGGGCCAACGTCCTGACTTTC	CASSDWGSGANVLTF
NA	TRBV30	NA	TRBJ1-5	TGTGCCTGGAGTGTAAGTGCGTCTAATCAGCCCCAGCATTTT	CAWSVSASNQPQHF
many	TRBV18	NA	TRBJ2-3	TGTGCCAGCTCACCACCTGAGAACACAGATACGCAGTATTTT	CASSPPENTDTQYF
many	TRBV20-1	NA	TRBJ2-7	TGCAGTGCTTCGGTCCAGTCCTACGAGCAGTACTTC	CSASVQSYEQYF
many	TRBV6-1	NA	TRBJ2-3	TGTGCCAGCAGTAGGAATACGCAGTATTTT	CASSRNTQYF
NA	TRBV6-9	TRBD1	TRBJ2-7	TGTGCCAGCAGTTATTCAGGGGGCGGAAGCTACGAGCAGTACTTC	CASSYSGGGSYEQYF
many	TRBV11-3	NA	TRBJ2-3	TGTGCCAGCAGCTTTGGAGGGGTGGATACGCAGTATTTT	CASSFGGVDTQYF
many	TRBV11-3	NA	TRBJ2-1	TGTGCCAGCACCGGAGAGGGAAGCTACAATGAGCAGTTCTTC	CASTGEGSYNEQFF
many	TRBV5-1	NA	TRBJ1-2	TGTGCCAGCAGCTTAGGGCGCACTGGGATTACTAACTATGGCTACACCTTC	CASSLGRTGITNYGYTF
many	TRBV4-2	NA	TRBJ1-1	TGTGCCAGCAGCCAAGATGGGGGGGCCTACACTGAAGCTTTCTTT	CASSQDGGAYTEAFF
many	TRBV19	NA	TRBJ2-1	TGTGCCAGTACCCTGCTAGGGGGAGGTTTTTCCCGAGCGAATGAGCAGTTCTTC	CASTLLGGGFSRANEQFF
many	TRBV7-2	TRBD2	TRBJ2-2	TGTGCCAGCAGCGGTAGCGGGAGGAACACCGGGGAGCTGTTTTTT	CASSGSGRNTGELFF
few	TRBV20-1	TRBD2	TRBJ2-7	TGCAGTGCCTCGACTAGCGGCCTTTGGGAGCAGTACTTC	CSASTSGLWEQYF
many	TRBV10-2	NA	TRBJ1-2	TGCGCCAGCAGTGAGAGGAATGACGGCCTGATCAGACATGGCTACACCTTC	CASSERNDGLIRHGYTF
many	TRBV2	NA	TRBJ2-7	TGTGCCAGCAAAGAGGCTAGGACACTTTACGAGCAGTACTTC	CASKEARTLYEQYF